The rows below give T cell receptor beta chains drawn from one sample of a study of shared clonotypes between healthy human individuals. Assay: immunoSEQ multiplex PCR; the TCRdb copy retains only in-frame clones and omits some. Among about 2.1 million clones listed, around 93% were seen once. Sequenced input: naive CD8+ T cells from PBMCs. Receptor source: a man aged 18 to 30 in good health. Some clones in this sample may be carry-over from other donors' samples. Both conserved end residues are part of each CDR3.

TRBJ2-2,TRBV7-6,CASSLVGVGYAGELFF
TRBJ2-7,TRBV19,CASSITSGPYEQYF
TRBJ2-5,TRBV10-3,CAISERTGGDLGETQYF
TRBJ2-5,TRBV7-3,CASSVTGNQETQYF
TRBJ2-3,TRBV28,CAITVATVDRDADTQYF
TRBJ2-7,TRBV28,CASSHGLAGVRSYEQYF
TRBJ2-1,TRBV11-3,CASSLVSFPAYHYYNEQFF
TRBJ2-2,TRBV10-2,CASSESRAATNTGELFF
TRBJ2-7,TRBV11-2,CASSFSGTQYEQYF
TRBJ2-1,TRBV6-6,CASRDLAGEQFF
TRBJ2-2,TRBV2,CASSANTGELFF
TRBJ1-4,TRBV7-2,CASSTSGGRTNEKLFF
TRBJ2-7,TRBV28,CASRLQTGAYEQYF
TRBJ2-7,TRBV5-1,CASSYGLAAYEQYF
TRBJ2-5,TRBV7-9,CASSPRLLGETQYF
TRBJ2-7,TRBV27,CASSLFSDRGYEQYF
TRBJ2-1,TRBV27,CASMRDSYNEQFF
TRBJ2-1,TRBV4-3,CASSQDLGLIAVHNEQFF
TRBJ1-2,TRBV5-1,CASRQDRGPFWGYTF
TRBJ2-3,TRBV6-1,CASSGEDSSGYHLDTQYF
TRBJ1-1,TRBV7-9,CASSPWTDYTEAFF
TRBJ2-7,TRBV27,CASSPGEGAGYEQYF
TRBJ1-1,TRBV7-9,CASSLAGARGTEAFF
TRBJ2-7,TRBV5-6,CASSLGGRPYEQYF
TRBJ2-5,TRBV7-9,CASSTLMRGETQYF
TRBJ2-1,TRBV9,CASSLKAGGLRSEQFF
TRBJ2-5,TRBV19,CASSELAGAGETQYF
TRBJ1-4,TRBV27,CASSPSGGINEKLFF
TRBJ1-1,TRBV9,CASSPVGSGTEAFF
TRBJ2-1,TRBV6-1,CASRPTRKAYNEQFF
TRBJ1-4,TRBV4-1,CASSQVDRGLEKLFF
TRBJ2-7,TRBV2,CASKAGTGGLEDEQYF
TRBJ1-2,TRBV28,CASSLYGGIRSNYGYTF
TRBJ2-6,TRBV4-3,CASSQAARWGLAGSLWANVLTF
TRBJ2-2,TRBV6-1,CASMGLAFPGELFF
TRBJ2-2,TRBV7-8,CASSYYVSTGELFF
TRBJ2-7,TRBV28,CASSPQWDPSSYEQYF
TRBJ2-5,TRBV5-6,CASRFVGQGSTQYF
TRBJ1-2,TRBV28,CASSPIKRFLEGYTF
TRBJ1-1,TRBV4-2,CASSPPGLLFGGEAFF
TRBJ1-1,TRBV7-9,CASSLDRDTEAFF
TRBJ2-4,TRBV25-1,CASSEGDGDIQYF
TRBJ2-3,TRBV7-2,CASSPGTGTDTQYF
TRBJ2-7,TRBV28,CASMWTSGSYEQYF
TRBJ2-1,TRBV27,CASSLSAGIYNEQFF
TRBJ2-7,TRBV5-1,CASSHPQGPYEQYF